A single sample gave rise to the 2 T cell receptor beta chains below, sequenced in a study of T cell responses to AZD1222 COVID-19 vaccine (dated by TCRdb to about 2021). Library preparation was by the immunoSEQ multiplex PCR assay. In its TCRdb copy, this immuneACCESS table keeps in-frame sequences only and misses some clones. Where compared with another copy, unresolved V genes explain less than half of these, and the others have no known cause. A total of about 86,000 clones appear in this sample, over 85% of them only once. Of the sample, approximately 2.1% is held by the ten largest clones. Reading the label with the study, this specimen's time point is: baseline before first vaccination. The specimen comprised peripheral blood, sampled on day 0 of AZD1222 vaccination. These receptors came from an adult in good health.

Notes on this clone: Other DNA sequences from this sample encode an identical CDR3 as well. This chain links TRBV5-1 with TRBJ1-1; D ambiguous. Trimming cost V 4 bases and J 4 bases, with 8 bases left between them. The CDR3 loop spans 12 amino acids. Germline values: CDR1 SGHRS, CDR2 YFSETQ. The CDR3 loop reads CASSLVGTEAFF. CDR3 DNA: TGCGCCAGCAGCCTAGTGGGCACTGAAGCTTTCTTT.

This clone was found a few times. The V call is TRBV7-2, the J call TRBJ1-5; unclear D gene. Germline V gives CDR1 SGHTA, CDR2 FQGNSA. The ends were cut back, 1 base at V and 0 bases at J, with 7 bases in the middle. This CDR3 is built from 15 residues. CDR3 protein: CASSLEGFSNQPQHF. In nucleotides, the CDR3 is TGTGCCAGCAGCTTAGAGGGATTTAGCAATCAGCCCCAGCATTTT.